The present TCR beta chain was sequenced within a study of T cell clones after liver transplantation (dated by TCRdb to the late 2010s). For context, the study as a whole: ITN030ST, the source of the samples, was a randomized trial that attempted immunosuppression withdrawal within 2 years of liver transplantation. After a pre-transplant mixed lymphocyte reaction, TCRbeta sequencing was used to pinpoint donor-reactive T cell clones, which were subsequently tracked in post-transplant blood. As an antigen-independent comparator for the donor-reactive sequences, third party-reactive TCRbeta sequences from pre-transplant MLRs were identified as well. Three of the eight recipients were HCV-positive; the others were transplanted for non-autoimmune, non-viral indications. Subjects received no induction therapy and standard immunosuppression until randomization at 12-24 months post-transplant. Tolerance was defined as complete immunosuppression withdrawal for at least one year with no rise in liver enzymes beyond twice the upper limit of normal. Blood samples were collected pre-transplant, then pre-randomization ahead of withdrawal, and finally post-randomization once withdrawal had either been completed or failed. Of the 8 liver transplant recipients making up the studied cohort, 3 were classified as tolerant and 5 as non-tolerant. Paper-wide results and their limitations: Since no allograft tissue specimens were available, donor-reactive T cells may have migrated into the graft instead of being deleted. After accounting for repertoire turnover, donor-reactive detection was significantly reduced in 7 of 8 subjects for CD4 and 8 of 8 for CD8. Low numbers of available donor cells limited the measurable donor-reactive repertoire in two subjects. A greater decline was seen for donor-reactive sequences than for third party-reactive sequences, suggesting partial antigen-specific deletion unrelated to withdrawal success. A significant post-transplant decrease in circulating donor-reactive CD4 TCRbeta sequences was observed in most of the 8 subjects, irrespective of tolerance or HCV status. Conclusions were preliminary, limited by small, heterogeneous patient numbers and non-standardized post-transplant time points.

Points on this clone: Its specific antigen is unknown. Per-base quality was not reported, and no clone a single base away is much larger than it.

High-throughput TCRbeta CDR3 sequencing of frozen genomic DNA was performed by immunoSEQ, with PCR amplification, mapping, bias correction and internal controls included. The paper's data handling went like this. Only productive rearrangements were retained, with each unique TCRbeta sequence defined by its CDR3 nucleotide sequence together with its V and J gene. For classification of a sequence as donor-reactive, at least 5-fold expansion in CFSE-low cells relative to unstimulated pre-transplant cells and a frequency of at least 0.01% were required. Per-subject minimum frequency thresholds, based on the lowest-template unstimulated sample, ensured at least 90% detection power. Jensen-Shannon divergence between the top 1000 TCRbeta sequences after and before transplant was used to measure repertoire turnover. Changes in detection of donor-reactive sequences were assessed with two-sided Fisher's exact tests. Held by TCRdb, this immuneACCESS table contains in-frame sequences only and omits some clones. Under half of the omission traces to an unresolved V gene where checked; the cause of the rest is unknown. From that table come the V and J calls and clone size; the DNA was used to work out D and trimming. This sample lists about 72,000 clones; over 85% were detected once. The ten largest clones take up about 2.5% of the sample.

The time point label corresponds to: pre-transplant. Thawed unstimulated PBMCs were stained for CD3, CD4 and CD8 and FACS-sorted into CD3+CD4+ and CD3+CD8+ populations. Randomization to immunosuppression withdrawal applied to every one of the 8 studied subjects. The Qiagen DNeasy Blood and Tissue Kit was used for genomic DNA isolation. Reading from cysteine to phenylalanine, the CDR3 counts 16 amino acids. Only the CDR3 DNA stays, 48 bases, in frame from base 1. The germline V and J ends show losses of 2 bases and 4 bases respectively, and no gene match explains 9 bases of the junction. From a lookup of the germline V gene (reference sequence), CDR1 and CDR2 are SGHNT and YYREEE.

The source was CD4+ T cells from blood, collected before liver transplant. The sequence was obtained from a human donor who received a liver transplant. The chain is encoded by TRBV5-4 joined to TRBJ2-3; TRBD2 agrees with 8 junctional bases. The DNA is TGTGCCAGCAGCTTTGGACTAGCACACAAGGCAGATACGCAGTATTTT. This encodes CASSFGLAHKADTQYF. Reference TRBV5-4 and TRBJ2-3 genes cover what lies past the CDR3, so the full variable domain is ETGVTQSPTHLIKTRGQQVTLRCSSQSGHNTVSWYQQALGQGPQFIFQYYREEENGRGNFPPRFSGLQFPNYSSELNVNALELDDSALYLCASSFGLAHKADTQYFGPGTRLTVL.